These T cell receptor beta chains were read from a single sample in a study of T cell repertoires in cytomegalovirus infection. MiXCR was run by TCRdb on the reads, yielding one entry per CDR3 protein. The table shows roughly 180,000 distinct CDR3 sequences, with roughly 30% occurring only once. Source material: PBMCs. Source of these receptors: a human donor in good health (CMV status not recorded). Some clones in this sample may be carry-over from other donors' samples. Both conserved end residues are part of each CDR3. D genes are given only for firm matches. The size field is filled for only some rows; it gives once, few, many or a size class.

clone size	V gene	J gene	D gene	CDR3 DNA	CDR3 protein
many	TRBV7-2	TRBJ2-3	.	TGTGCCAGCAGTTTAGGGGGGGGCGGAGCCGATGGTGGGACGCAGTATTTT	CASSLGGGGADGGTQYF
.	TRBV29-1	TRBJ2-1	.	TGCAGCGCCGACGGGGTCCAGGAGCAGTTCTTC	CSADGVQEQFF
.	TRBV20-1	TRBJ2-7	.	TGCAGTGCTACTAGAGGCAGCTACGAGCAGTACTTC	CSATRGSYEQYF
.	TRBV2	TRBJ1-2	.	TGTGCCAGCAGGTGGACAGATGCCTATGGCTACACCTTC	CASRWTDAYGYTF
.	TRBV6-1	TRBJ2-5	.	TGTGCCAGCACCGCCATACCACATAGCGCTGGAGAGACCCAGTACTTC	CASTAIPHSAGETQYF
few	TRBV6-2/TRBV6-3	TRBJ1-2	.	TGTGCCAGCATGACAGCCTATAACTATGGCTACACCTTC	CASMTAYNYGYTF
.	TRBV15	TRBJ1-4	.	TGTGCCACCAGCAGAGATCCGGCAGGCCATAAAGGGGGACTGTTTTTT	CATSRDPAGHKGGLFF
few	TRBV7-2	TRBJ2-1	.	TGTGCCAGCAGCCGAGCTAGCGCCGAGCAGTTCTTC	CASSRASAEQFF
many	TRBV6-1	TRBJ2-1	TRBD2	TGTGCCAGCAGTGAGGCTAGCGGGGGATCCAATGAGCAGTTCTTC	CASSEASGGSNEQFF
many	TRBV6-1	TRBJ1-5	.	TGTGCCAGCACCCCCGGGCAGACGCAGCCCCAGCATTTT	CASTPGQTQPQHF
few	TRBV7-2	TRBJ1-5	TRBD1	TGTGCCAGCAGCTTAGGACAGGGGGCTATACCCAATCAGCCCCAGCATTTT	CASSLGQGAIPNQPQHF
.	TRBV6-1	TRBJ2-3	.	TGTGCCAGCAGTGCCGTCCGAGCAGATACGCAGTATTTT	CASSAVRADTQYF
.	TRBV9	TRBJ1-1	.	TGTGCCAGCAGCGTAGGGGACATTGACTCTGAAGCTTTCTTT	CASSVGDIDSEAFF
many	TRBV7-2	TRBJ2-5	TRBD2	TGTGCCAGCAGCTTAGCGGGAATAGCGGGGGGTCAAGAGACCCAGTACTTC	CASSLAGIAGGQETQYF
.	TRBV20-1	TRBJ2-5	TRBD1	TGCACGGCATTAATGGGACAGGGGCACCAAGAGACCCAGTACTTC	CTALMGQGHQETQYF
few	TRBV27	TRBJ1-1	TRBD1	TGTGCCAGCAGTTTGGAGGGGACAGTGAACACTGAAGCTTTCTTT	CASSLEGTVNTEAFF
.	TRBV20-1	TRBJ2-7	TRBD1	TGCAGTGCTAGAGCTGACAGGGGGGAGCAGTACTTC	CSARADRGEQYF
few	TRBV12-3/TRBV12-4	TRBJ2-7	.	TGTGCCAGCAGTTCCCCCCCCTCCTACGAGCAGTACTTC	CASSSPPSYEQYF
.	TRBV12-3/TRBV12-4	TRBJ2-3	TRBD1	TGTGCCAGCACGAAAACGGGGACAGCCAAGGATACGCAGTATTTT	CASTKTGTAKDTQYF
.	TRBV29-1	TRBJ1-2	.	TGCAGCGGGGAAGCTAACTATGGCTACACCTTC	CSGEANYGYTF
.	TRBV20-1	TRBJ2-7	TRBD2	TGCAGTGCTCCAAATTCGGCGGGGGGGGCCTCTGACGAGCAGTACTTC	CSAPNSAGGASDEQYF
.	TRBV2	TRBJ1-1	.	TGTGCCAGCAGTGAAGCCGGGGAGGACACTGAAGCTTTCTTT	CASSEAGEDTEAFF
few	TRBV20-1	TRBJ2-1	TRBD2	TGCAGTGCTCTAGCGGGGGGCCCTGGGAATGAGCAGTTCTTC	CSALAGGPGNEQFF
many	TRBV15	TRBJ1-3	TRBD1	TGTGCCACCAGCAGAGAACTTAGGACAGGGAACTCTGGAAACACCATATATTTT	CATSRELRTGNSGNTIYF
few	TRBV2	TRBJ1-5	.	TGTGCCAGCAGCAACGACCTAGGACAGAGTAATCAGCCCCAGCATTTT	CASSNDLGQSNQPQHF
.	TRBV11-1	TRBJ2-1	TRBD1	TGTGCCAGCAGCTTTACAGGGGATCGCAATGAGCAGTTCTTC	CASSFTGDRNEQFF
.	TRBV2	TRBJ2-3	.	TGTGCCAGCAGTGATTATCCCGGCGGGGGCAGCACAGATACGCAGTATTTT	CASSDYPGGGSTDTQYF
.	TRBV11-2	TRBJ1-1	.	TGTGCCAGCAGCTTTCTCGACGGGAGGACCACTGAAGCTTTCTTT	CASSFLDGRTTEAFF
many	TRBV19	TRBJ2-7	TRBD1	TGTGCCAGTAGTATGGCCGGGACAGGCGAGCAGTACTTC	CASSMAGTGEQYF
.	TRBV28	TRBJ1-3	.	TGTGCCAGCGTCGGAGGGGCCCTGGTGGGAAACACCATATATTTT	CASVGGALVGNTIYF
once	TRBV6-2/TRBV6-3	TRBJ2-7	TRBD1	TGTGCCAGCGTCCGGGACCCAGACAGGGGTGACGAGCAGTACTTC	CASVRDPDRGDEQYF
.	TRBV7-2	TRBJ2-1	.	TGTGCCAGCACCCAGAAAACGGGAGACAATGAGCAGTTCTTC	CASTQKTGDNEQFF
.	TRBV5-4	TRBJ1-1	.	TGTGCCAGCAGCCCTCCCCGAGGGGCAAACACTGAAGCTTTCTTT	CASSPPRGANTEAFF
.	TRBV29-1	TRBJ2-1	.	TGCAGCGTTGACCCCAGGGGAGCCTACAATGAGCAGTTCTTC	CSVDPRGAYNEQFF
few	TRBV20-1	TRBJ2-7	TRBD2	TGCAGTGCTAGTCGTCCTAGCGGGGCCTCCTACGAGCAGTACTTC	CSASRPSGASYEQYF
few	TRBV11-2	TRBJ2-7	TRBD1	TGTGCCAGCAGCCCGAGACGGGGACAGGGGCCTACCTACGAGCAGTACTTC	CASSPRRGQGPTYEQYF
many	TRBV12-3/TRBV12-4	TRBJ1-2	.	TGTGCCAGCAGTCAGGGGCCCGTGGGCTATGGCTACACCTTC	CASSQGPVGYGYTF
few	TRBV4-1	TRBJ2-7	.	TGCGCCAGCAGCCAAGAGGGGGGCTCCTACTCCTACGAGCAGTACTTC	CASSQEGGSYSYEQYF
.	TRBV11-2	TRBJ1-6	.	TGTGCCAGCAGCTTAGACAGACACTATAATTCACCCCTCCACTTT	CASSLDRHYNSPLHF